Each of the 29 T cell receptor beta chains below was sequenced from the same sample in a study of patients and donors after allogeneic stem cell transplantation. One entry per CDR3 protein, called by TCRdb with MiXCR from the RT-PCR reads. This repertoire shows hundreds of thousands of distinct CDR3 sequences, roughly 17% found once; its top ten account for around 7.9%. The sample comprised blood, either unsorted or a sorted T cell fraction (not recorded which). The receptor set was obtained from a human donor who was either an allogeneic HSCT recipient or a stem cell or donor lymphocyte infusion donor (not recorded which). It is not recorded whose cells these are; they may come from a transplant donor.

The chain combines TRBV23-1 with TRBJ1-1, with D maybe TRBD1 (5 bases). TRBV23-1 qualifies as an ORF whose function is uncertain. This CDR3 comprises 15 residues. The V end was cut by 2 bases, the J end by 5 bases, with 15 bases between. CDR3 sequence: CASSQDPRGGTEAFF. The DNA for the CDR3 is TGCGCCAGCAGTCAAGATCCGAGGGGTGGGACTGAAGCTTTCTTT.

There are a few counts of this clonotype. The chain uses TRBV19 and TRBJ2-1; the match to TRBD2 covers 10 bases. The germline gives CDR1 LNHDA, CDR2 SQIVND (reference sequence). The CDR3 spans 17 residues. V gave up 1 base and J gave up 9 bases; unmatched junction bases: 12. The CDR3 loop is CASSIVLAGVSAPEQFF. CDR3 nucleotides: TGTGCCAGTAGTATAGTGCTAGCGGGAGTATCTGCTCCTGAGCAGTTCTTC. Filled out from reference TRBV19 and TRBJ2-1, the complete variable domain reads DGGITQSPKYLFRKEGQNVTLSCEQNLNHDAMYWYRQDPGQGLRLIYYSQIVNDFQKGDIAEGYSVSREKKESFPLTVTSAQKNPTAFYLCASSIVLAGVSAPEQFFGPGTRLTVL.

The V call is TRBV2, the J call TRBJ2-5; the match to TRBD1 covers 7 bases. CDR1 is SNHLY and CDR2 is FYNNEI in the germline V gene. The CDR3 runs to 13 residues. V trimming: 4 bases; J trimming: 1 base; junction bases outside the gene matches: 0. CDR3 coding DNA: TGTGCCAGCAGTGGACAGGGCCAAGAGACCCAGTACTTC. Translated: CASSGQGQETQYF.

The V gene is TRBV18, the J gene TRBJ2-5; D uncertain. Trimming cost V 0 bases and J 1 base, with 6 bases left between them. Germline CDR1 reads KGHSH; CDR2 reads LQKENI. The CDR3 contains 14 residues. The CDR3 nucleotides read TGTGCCAGCTCACCACCGAACAGCCAAGAGACCCAGTACTTC. This translates into CASSPPNSQETQYF.

This clonotype has at least ten counts. This chain uses TRBV10-3 with TRBJ1-6; 10 positions match TRBD1. Germline CDR1 is ENHRY and CDR2 is SYGVKD. There are 14 residues in the CDR3. V lost 6 bases and J lost 5; bases outside the gene matches: 1. CDR3 sequence reads: CAIRGQGNNSPLHF. The DNA for the CDR3 is TGTGCCATCAGGGGACAGGGGAATAATTCACCCCTCCACTTT.

V and J are TRBV29-1 and TRBJ1-1; weak D call: TRBD1 (6 bases). Germline CDR1 and CDR2: SQVTM and ANQGSEA. The CDR3 contains 13 residues. V lost 4 bases to trimming and J lost 3 bases, with 12 bases between them. The CDR3 sequence is CSVVTGDHTEAFF. As DNA, the CDR3 is TGCAGCGTTGTGACAGGAGACCACACTGAAGCTTTCTTT.

This clonotype was counted between two and nine times. The genes are TRBV25-1 and TRBJ1-2; D unresolved. The V and J ends lost 4 bases and 4 bases respectively, with 10 bases between them. This CDR3 has 13 residues. Looked up from germline, CDR1 is MGHDK and CDR2 is SYGVNS. CDR3 sequence reads: CASSGRTAYGYTF. The CDR3 DNA follows: TGTGCCAGCAGTGGCCGGACGGCCTATGGCTACACCTTC.

J is TRBJ2-7 and V is TRBV5-1, with 9 bases identical to TRBD1. V was pared by 0 bases and J by 6 bases, with 10 bases of the junction left unmatched. The CDR3 spans 16 residues. CDR1 and CDR2 (germline): SGHRS, YFSETQ. The CDR3: CASSLVKPGQGGEQYF. CDR3 DNA: TGCGCCAGCAGCTTGGTAAAACCGGGACAGGGTGGCGAGCAGTACTTC.

The CDR3: CASRAPPEPEQFF. CDR3 DNA: TGTGCCAGCAGGGCACCTCCGGAGCCAGAGCAGTTCTTC. This chain joins TRBV6-1 and TRBJ2-1; D unresolved. In germline, CDR1 is MNHNS, CDR2 SASEGT. This CDR3 has 13 residues. V was pared by 6 bases and J by 10 bases, with 16 bases between.

The sample holds a few counts of this clonotype. The V call is TRBV14, the J call TRBJ1-2, with D tentatively TRBD1 (5 bases). V dropped 0 bases and J dropped 6 bases, with 11 bases sitting between them. Looked up from germline, CDR1 is SGHDN and CDR2 is FVKESK. This CDR3 region has 14 residues. Here the CDR3 DNA reads TGTGCCAGCAGCCAAGATAGGCAGGACAATGGCTACACCTTC. Amino acids: CASSQDRQDNGYTF.

This clonotype was observed a single time. The rearrangement joins TRBV18 to TRBJ2-3; 7 bases fit TRBD1. Germline CDR1 is KGHSH and CDR2 is LQKENI. This CDR3 spans 14 amino acids. J gave up 1 base and V 8 bases, and 6 bases lay outside the gene matches. CDR3 DNA: TGTGCCAGCATGTATACAGGGGGCACAGATACGCAGTATTTT. Protein: CASMYTGGTDTQYF.

V and J are TRBV20-1 and TRBJ2-7; 9 bases agree with TRBD2. Per germline, CDR1 DFQATT and CDR2 SNEGSKA (reference sequence). V was clipped by 6 bases and J by 5 bases; unmatched bases: 5. This CDR3 has 12 amino acids. The CDR3 spells CSAGGRANEQYF. The CDR3 nucleotides are TGCAGTGCGGGCGGGAGGGCCAACGAGCAGTACTTC.

This clonotype was seen a few times. The chain carries TRBV2 and TRBJ1-1; TRBD1 is a possible D gene (5 bases). CDR1 and CDR2 (germline): SNHLY, FYNNEI. There are 14 residues in the CDR3. V gave up 8 bases and J gave up 1 base, with 14 bases separating them. CDR3 nucleotides: TGTGCCAGCTCCGGGGGGGATCCGAACACTGAAGCTTTCTTT. It specifies CASSGGDPNTEAFF.

The chain has TRBV5-1 and TRBJ1-1; D not resolved. Trimming cost V 3 bases and J 3 bases, with 12 bases left between them. Germline loops: CDR1 SGHRS, CDR2 YFSETQ. CDR3 length: 14 amino acids. CDR3 sequence reads: CASSSSSTHTEAFF. The CDR3 DNA follows: TGCGCCAGCAGCTCCAGCTCGACGCACACTGAAGCTTTCTTT. The whole variable domain, filled in from reference TRBV5-1 and TRBJ1-1, reads KAGVTQTPRYLIKTRGQQVTLSCSPISGHRSVSWYQQTPGQGLQFLFEYFSETQRNKGNFPGRFSGRQFSNSRSEMNVSTLELGDSALYLCASSSSSTHTEAFFGQGTRLTVV.

A few counts support this clonotype. This chain uses TRBV4-1 with TRBJ1-2; the D is unclear. Germline V gene lookup returns CDR1 MGHRA and CDR2 YSYEKL. The V end lost 1 base, the J end lost 4 bases, and 10 bases lay between the germline ends. The CDR3 length is 14 residues. CDR3 sequence reads: CASSQVLGFYGYTF. CDR3 nucleotides: TGCGCCAGCAGCCAAGTTTTGGGCTTCTATGGCTACACCTTC.

This chain joins TRBV7-9 and TRBJ2-6; D gene ambiguous. The CDR3 totals 15 residues. Germline V CDR1 and CDR2: SEHNR, FQNEAQ (reference sequence). The V end was cut by 3 bases, the J end by 4 bases, with 10 bases between. Here the CDR3 DNA reads TGTGCCAGCAGCTTTGTATTACGGGGGGCCAACGTCCTGACTTTC. Its protein product is CASSFVLRGANVLTF.

The genes are TRBV6-2 or TRBV6-3 and TRBJ2-2; D might be TRBD1 (5 bases). This CDR3 is 15 amino acids long. V gave up 5 bases and J gave up 2 bases, with 12 bases separating them. Germline assignment: CDR1 MNHEY and CDR2 SVGEGT. CDR3 in DNA: TGTGCCAGCAGTCGACAGACACAAAACACCGGGGAGCTGTTTTTT. This sequence encodes CASSRQTQNTGELFF.

CDR3 nucleotide sequence: TGTGCCAGCAGTGTAACGGCTGCGGGAAACACCATATATTTT. Its translation is CASSVTAAGNTIYF. V gene TRBV27 combines with J gene TRBJ1-3; D is undetermined. Germline V CDR1 and CDR2: MNHEY, SMNVEV (reference sequence). With 5 bases removed from V and 4 bases from J, the gap between germline ends came to 12 bases. CDR3 length equals 14 residues.

This clonotype was counted many times. The gene calls are TRBV4-1 and TRBJ1-5; no reliable D call. The CDR3 consists of 17 residues. With 1 base removed from V and 0 bases from J, the gap between germline ends came to 13 bases. The germline gives CDR1 MGHRA, CDR2 YSYEKL. As DNA, the CDR3 is TGCGCCAGCAGCCAAGCTGGATTACCTTATAGCAATCAGCCCCAGCATTTT. Its protein is CASSQAGLPYSNQPQHF.

The J gene is TRBJ2-7, the V gene TRBV29-1, with D perhaps being TRBD1 or TRBD2 (5 bases each). Trimming removed 3 bases at V and 2 bases at J, with 17 bases between. Looked up from germline, CDR1 is SQVTM and CDR2 is ANQGSEA. This CDR3 has 15 amino acids. The CDR3 loop reads CSVDRGTRGTYEQYF. DNA for the CDR3: TGCAGCGTTGACCGTGGGACCCGGGGAACCTACGAGCAGTACTTC.

This clonotype was observed many times. The rearrangement joins TRBV5-1 to TRBJ1-6; D uncertain. The V gene lost 1 base and the J gene lost 0 bases, with 5 bases spanning the gap. This CDR3 is 15 amino acids long. Germline V gives CDR1 SGHRS, CDR2 YFSETQ. In nucleotides, the CDR3 is TGCGCCAGCAGCTTGTGGAGCTCCTATAATTCACCCCTCCACTTT. Amino acid sequence: CASSLWSSYNSPLHF.

This sequence joins TRBV7-9 and TRBJ2-1; D is ambiguous. Per germline, CDR1 SEHNR and CDR2 FQNEAQ (reference sequence). This CDR3 spans 13 amino acids. The ends were cut back, 5 bases at V and 11 bases at J, with 16 bases in the middle. The CDR3 loop is CASSPRGGPKQFF. In nucleotides, the CDR3 is TGTGCCAGCAGCCCTCGAGGTGGACCTAAGCAGTTCTTC.

This clonotype was picked up a small number of times. The chain combines TRBV5-1 with TRBJ1-6; 9 bases are a match to TRBD1. CDR1 SGHRS and CDR2 YFSETQ come from the germline V gene. The CDR3 extends over 17 amino acids. The junction had 10 bases not matched to a gene; V was cut back by 4 bases and J by 5 bases. The CDR3 is CASSLGQGPSHNSPLHF. DNA of the CDR3: TGCGCCAGCAGCCTAGGACAGGGGCCTTCCCATAATTCACCCCTCCACTTT. The full variable domain, completed using reference TRBV5-1 and TRBJ1-6, is KAGVTQTPRYLIKTRGQQVTLSCSPISGHRSVSWYQQTPGQGLQFLFEYFSETQRNKGNFPGRFSGRQFSNSRSEMNVSTLELGDSALYLCASSLGQGPSHNSPLHFGNGTRLTVT.

This clonotype has more than one count but fewer than ten. The chain combines TRBV2 with TRBJ2-7; TRBD2 matches 10 bases. Germline assignment: CDR1 SNHLY and CDR2 FYNNEI. Trimming at V came to 2 bases and at J to 4 bases, leaving 5 bases not matched to a gene. The CDR3 runs to 15 residues. The DNA of the CDR3 is TGTGCCAGCAGTGAAACGGGACTAGCGATATACGAGCAGTACTTC. As protein: CASSETGLAIYEQYF.

V is TRBV4-2 and J is TRBJ2-2; 9 bases line up with TRBD2. V gave up 4 bases and J gave up 1 base; unmatched junction bases: 13. CDR1 and CDR2 (germline): LGHNA, YNFKEQ. The CDR3 consists of 19 residues. The CDR3 bases are TGTGCCAGCAGCCTAAGAGGACTTTGGCGGGGGGGGAACACCGGGGAGCTGTTTTTT. It translates to CASSLRGLWRGGNTGELFF.

The chain links TRBV4-1 to TRBJ1-1, with TRBD1 matching 8 bases. J lost 3 bases, V lost 4 bases, and 4 bases had no gene match. Germline CDR1 reads MGHRA; CDR2 reads YSYEKL. The CDR3 is made up of 14 amino acids. In DNA form, the CDR3 reads TGCGCCAGCAGCCCGGACAGGGCACACACTGAAGCTTTCTTT. It codes for CASSPDRAHTEAFF.

This chain joins TRBV9 and TRBJ1-2, with unresolved D. V lost 2 bases and J lost 3, with 5 bases in between. Germline V lookup: CDR1 SGDLS, CDR2 YYNGEE. The CDR3 totals 12 residues. CDR3 region: CASSVGDYGYTF. The CDR3 nucleotides are TGTGCCAGCAGCGTGGGAGACTATGGCTACACCTTC.

The V and J genes are TRBV7-9 and TRBJ1-5; D is undetermined. This CDR3 is 17 amino acids long. Trimming cost V 0 bases and J 0 bases, with 12 bases left between them. Germline V gene sequence: CDR1 SEHNR, CDR2 FQNEAQ (reference sequence). The CDR3 here is CASSLARPGFSNQPQHF. Here the CDR3 DNA reads TGTGCCAGCAGCTTAGCGCGTCCGGGTTTTAGCAATCAGCCCCAGCATTTT.

This clonotype was recorded a few times. The rearrangement uses TRBV7-2 and TRBJ2-2, with D perhaps matching TRBD1 or TRBD2 (5 bases each). V dropped 2 bases and J dropped 10 bases, with 20 bases sitting between them. The germline V gene encodes CDR1 SGHTA and CDR2 FQGNSA. This CDR3 is 16 amino acids long. CDR3 nucleotides: TGTGCCAGCAGCTTATATCCTCGGGGACGTTTCGAGGAGCTGTTTTTT. Amino acids: CASSLYPRGRFEELFF.